This record concerns one T cell receptor beta chain sequence. Its target is unknown. TCRdb analysed the reads with MiXCR anew, one entry per CDR3 protein. The table includes fewer than 850,000 distinct CDR3 sequences, about 27% detected once. This specimen belongs to a study of T cell repertoires in cytomegalovirus infection. Study-level information: HLA-B-restricted CMV epitopes that are well studied, plus recently identified HLA-C-restricted ones, were used by the study. CMV infection plus the matching HLA type was flagged by public TCR beta signatures.

The sequence came from a human donor in good health (CMV status not recorded). Some clones in this sample may be carry-over from other donors' samples. The sequencing used cultured CD8+ T cells from PBMCs, collected from culture after CMV antigen stimulation.

DNA of the CDR3: TGTGCCATCAGGGACACCTCAATCAATCAGCCCCAGCATTTT. Translated, it gives CAIRDTSINQPQHF. The chain recombines TRBV10-3 with TRBJ1-5; a possible D gene is TRBD1 (5 bases). V was cut by 6 bases and J by 3 bases, with 12 bases left in between. The CDR3 is 14 amino acids. Germline-derived CDR1 and CDR2 are ENHRY and SYGVKD.